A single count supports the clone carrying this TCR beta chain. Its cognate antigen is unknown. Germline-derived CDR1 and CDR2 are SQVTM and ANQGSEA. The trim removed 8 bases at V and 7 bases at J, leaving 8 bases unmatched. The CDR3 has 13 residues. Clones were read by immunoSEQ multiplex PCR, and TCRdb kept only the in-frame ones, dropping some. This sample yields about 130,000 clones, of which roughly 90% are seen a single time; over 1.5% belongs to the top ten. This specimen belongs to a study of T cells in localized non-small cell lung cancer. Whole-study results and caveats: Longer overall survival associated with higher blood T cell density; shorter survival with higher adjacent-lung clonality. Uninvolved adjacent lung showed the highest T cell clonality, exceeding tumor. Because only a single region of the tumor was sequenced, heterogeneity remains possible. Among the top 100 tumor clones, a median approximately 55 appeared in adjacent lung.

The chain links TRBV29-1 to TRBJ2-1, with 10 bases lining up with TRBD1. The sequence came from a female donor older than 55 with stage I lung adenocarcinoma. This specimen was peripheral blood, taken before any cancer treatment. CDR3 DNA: TGCAGCACATCCGGGACAGGGGCGAATGAGCAGTTCTTC. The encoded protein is CSTSGTGANEQFF.